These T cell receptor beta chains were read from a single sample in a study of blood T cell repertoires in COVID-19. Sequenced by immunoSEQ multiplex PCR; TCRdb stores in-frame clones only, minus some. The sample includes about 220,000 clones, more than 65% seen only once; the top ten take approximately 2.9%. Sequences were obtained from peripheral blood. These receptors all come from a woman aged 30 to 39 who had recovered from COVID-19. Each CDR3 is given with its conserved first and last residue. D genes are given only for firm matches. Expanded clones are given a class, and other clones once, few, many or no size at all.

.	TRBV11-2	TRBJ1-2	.	CASSLSAQAYGYTF	TGTGCCAGCAGCTTATCCGCCCAGGCCTATGGCTACACCTTC
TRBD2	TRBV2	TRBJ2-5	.	CASSEWFLAGGNQETQYF	TGTGCCAGCAGTGAATGGTTCTTAGCGGGAGGAAACCAAGAGACCCAGTACTTC
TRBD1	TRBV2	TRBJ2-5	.	CASSPPNRGAQETQYF	TGTGCCAGCAGCCCCCCTAACAGGGGGGCCCAAGAGACCCAGTACTTC
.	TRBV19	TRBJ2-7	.	CASSIGPVGGYEQYF	TGTGCCAGTAGTATAGGGCCTGTAGGAGGCTACGAGCAGTACTTC
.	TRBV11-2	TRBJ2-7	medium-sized	CASSLEFTDEQYF	TGTGCCAGCAGCTTAGAATTCACAGACGAGCAGTACTTC
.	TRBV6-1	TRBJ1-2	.	CASSELDIQGYTF	TGTGCCAGCAGTGAATTGGACATTCAGGGCTACACCTTC
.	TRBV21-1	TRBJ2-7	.	CASSTTSGRRHEQYF	TGTGCCAGCAGCACCACTAGCGGGAGGAGACACGAGCAGTACTTC
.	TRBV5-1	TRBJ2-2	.	CASSLDAVITGELFF	TGCGCCAGCAGCTTGGACGCAGTGATCACCGGGGAGCTGTTTTTT
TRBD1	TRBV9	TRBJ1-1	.	CASSVTGAGDTEAFF	TGTGCCAGCAGCGTTACAGGGGCTGGAGACACTGAAGCTTTCTTT
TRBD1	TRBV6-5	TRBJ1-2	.	CASSLRTGTNYGYTF	TGTGCCAGCAGCCTGAGGACAGGCACTAACTATGGCTACACCTTC
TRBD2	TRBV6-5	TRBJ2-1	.	CASSYSESGSLKEFF	TGTGCCAGCAGTTACTCCGAAAGCGGGAGTTTAAAAGAGTTCTTC
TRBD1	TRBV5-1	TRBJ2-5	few	CASSTGQLETQYF	TGCGCCAGCAGCACGGGACAGTTGGAGACCCAGTACTTC
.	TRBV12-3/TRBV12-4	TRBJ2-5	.	CASSLWEVETQYF	TGTGCCAGCAGTTTATGGGAGGTAGAGACCCAGTACTTC
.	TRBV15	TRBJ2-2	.	CATSTGSHTGELFF	TGTGCCACCAGTACAGGGTCTCACACCGGGGAGCTGTTTTTT
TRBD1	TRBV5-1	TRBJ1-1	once	CASSPNRDRVPHTEAFF	TGCGCCAGCAGCCCTAACCGCGACAGGGTGCCCCACACTGAAGCTTTCTTT
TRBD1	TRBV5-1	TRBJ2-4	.	CASSLGQGGNIQYF	TGCGCCAGCAGCTTGGGACAGGGTGGCAACATTCAGTACTTC